This TCR beta chain was retrieved from a study of blood T cells in healthy people across ages. A second PCR of about 7 to 12 cycles used a sample-barcoded 5' primer and a J-beta primer mix. One entry per CDR3 protein, called by TCRdb with MiXCR from the 5' RACE reads. Of 750,000 or so distinct CDR3 sequences listed, about 25% were seen once; the top ten hold more than 7.5%. CDR1 is KGHDR and CDR2 is SFDVKD in the germline V gene. The junction had 8 bases not matched to a gene; V was cut back by 5 bases and J by 3 bases. The CDR3 is 15 amino acids. This clonotype was picked up a small number of times. The same specimen was also included in a second study, on T cells of mothers and their children.

This sequence was found in a boy between 10 and 17 years old in good health. What was sequenced was blood. The rearrangement links TRBV24-1 to TRBJ2-5, with TRBD1 matching over 7 bases. CDR3 loop: CATSVRQGEKETQYF. The CDR3 coding sequence is TGTGCCACCAGTGTCCGACAGGGAGAGAAAGAGACCCAGTACTTC.